Presented here are 11 T cell receptor beta chains from one specimen sequenced in a study of control samples from healthy donors and cancer patients. TCRdb keeps only in-frame clones here, not all; method: immunoSEQ multiplex PCR. The table has more than 95,000 clones, roughly four fifths seen once. What was sequenced was blood. These receptors originate from a woman between 45 and 60 years old in good health.

V is TRBV7-8 and J is TRBJ1-2; 11 positions agree with TRBD1. CDR3 length equals 16 residues. V gave up 5 bases and J gave up 4 bases; unmatched junction bases: 9. CDR1 and CDR2 from the germline V gene are SGHVS and FQNEAQ. CDR3 nucleotides: TGTGCCAGCAGCCCTAGAGGACAGGGGGCGGCCTATGGCTACACCTTC. It encodes CASSPRGQGAAYGYTF. Full variable domain (remainder filled in from reference TRBV7-8 and TRBJ1-2): GAGVSQSPRYKVAKRGQDVALRCDPISGHVSLFWYQQALGQGPEFLTYFQNEAQLDKSGLPSDRFFAERPEGSVSTLKIQRTQQEDSAVYLCASSPRGQGAAYGYTFGSGTRLTVV.

The rearrangement joins TRBV11-2 to TRBJ1-1; a weak D match, TRBD1 (5 bases). Looked up from germline, CDR1 is SGHAT and CDR2 is FQNNGV. Trimming shortened V by 2 bases and J by 7 bases, and 17 bases separated the two germline ends. The CDR3 covers 15 residues. CDR3 loop: CASSLMGRREGEAFF. The CDR3 nucleotides read TGTGCCAGCAGCTTAATGGGGCGCAGGGAGGGTGAAGCTTTCTTT.

The chain uses TRBV5-4 and TRBJ2-1; 7 bases line up with TRBD1. The germline CDR1 and CDR2 sequences are SGHNT and YYREEE (reference sequence). This CDR3 has 12 residues. V was clipped by 4 bases and J by 9 bases; unmatched bases: 4. CDR3 amino acids: CASSPDRVEQFF. DNA for the CDR3: TGTGCCAGCAGCCCAGACAGGGTTGAGCAGTTCTTC.

This clone was recorded a few times. This sequence joins TRBV5-1 and TRBJ2-2; 7 nucleotides agree with TRBD1. The CDR3 contains 15 residues. The V and J ends lost 5 bases and 7 bases, in that order; junction bases with no gene match: 11. In germline, CDR1 is SGHRS, CDR2 YFSETQ. The CDR3 DNA follows: TGCGCCAGCAGTCATGGACAGGCGTCGGGCGGGGAGCTGTTTTTT. It encodes CASSHGQASGGELFF. The full variable domain, its missing parts supplied by reference TRBV5-1 and TRBJ2-2, is KAGVTQTPRYLIKTRGQQVTLSCSPISGHRSVSWYQQTPGQGLQFLFEYFSETQRNKGNFPGRFSGRQFSNSRSEMNVSTLELGDSALYLCASSHGQASGGELFFGEGSRLTVL.

This clone was found a few times. J is TRBJ1-1 and V is TRBV15, with 9 positions matching TRBD1. The J segment lost 0 bases and the V segment lost 6 bases, leaving 2 bases of the junction unmatched. CDR3 length: 14 residues. Germline assignment: CDR1 LNHNV and CDR2 YYDKDF (reference sequence). CDR3 nucleotide sequence: TGTGCCACCAGGAGGGACAGGGTGAACACTGAAGCTTTCTTT. Translated: CATRRDRVNTEAFF.

The chain recombines TRBV7-2 with TRBJ1-4; D gene ambiguous. Germline CDR1 reads SGHTA; CDR2 reads FQGNSA. With 1 base removed from V and 3 bases from J, the gap between germline ends came to 15 bases. The CDR3 totals 17 residues. Written as DNA, the CDR3 is TGTGCCAGCAGCTTAGGGCCCAGGTTATCGGCTAATGAAAAACTGTTTTTT. Residues: CASSLGPRLSANEKLFF.

The chain uses TRBV24-1 and TRBJ2-7; TRBD2 might be the D (5 bases). The CDR3 has 16 amino acids. CDR1 and CDR2 (germline): KGHDR, SFDVKD. V was pared by 3 bases and J by 1 base, with 15 bases between. CDR3 sequence (DNA): TGTGCCACCAGTGATGCCAGTGACGGGGTTTCCTACGAGCAGTACTTC. This gives the protein CATSDASDGVSYEQYF.

The chain has TRBV7-2 and TRBJ2-7; a possible D gene is TRBD2 (6 bases). The V and J ends lost 5 bases and 6 bases respectively, with 20 bases between them. From germline, CDR1 is SGHTA and CDR2 FQGNSA. The CDR3 has 15 residues. As DNA, the CDR3 is TGTGCCAGCAGCCCCCGGTGGGGGGAGAGCTTCGAGCAGTACTTC. Its protein product is CASSPRWGESFEQYF. Looking up the rest from reference TRBV7-2 and TRBJ2-7 gives the full variable domain: GAGVSQSPSNKVTEKGKDVELRCDPISGHTALYWYRQSLGQGLEFLIYFQGNSAPDKSGLPSDRFSAERTGGSVSTLTIQRTQQEDSAVYLCASSPRWGESFEQYFGPGTRLTVT.

The chain is built from TRBV4-3 and TRBJ2-3; TRBD2 matches at 7 bases. CDR1 is LGHNA, CDR2 YSLEER, per germline. The CDR3 totals 19 residues. After removal of 2 bases from V and 1 base from J, the junction contained 15 bases not matched to a gene. Here the CDR3 DNA reads TGCGCCAGCAGCCAATCCCCCTCCCCGCAGCTAGCGGGCACAGATACGCAGTATTTT. Encoded protein: CASSQSPSPQLAGTDTQYF.

The chain employs TRBV5-8 and TRBJ1-5; possible D gene TRBD1, 5 bases. CDR3 length: 13 amino acids. V dropped 9 bases and J dropped 1 base, with 11 bases sitting between them. Germline loops: CDR1 SGHTS, CDR2 YDEGEE. The CDR3 DNA reads as TGTGCCACCTCCCGGGACAGCAATCAGCCCCAGCATTTT. Encoded protein: CATSRDSNQPQHF.

This clone was seen just once. The chain employs TRBV11-3 and TRBJ1-2, with 11 bases aligning to TRBD1. There are 16 residues in the CDR3. After removal of 5 bases from V and 8 bases from J, the junction contained 13 bases not matched to a gene. The germline V gene has CDR1 SGHNT and CDR2 YENEEA. Here the CDR3 reads CASSVDRGRGVGGYTF. The DNA for the CDR3 is TGTGCCAGCAGCGTGGACAGGGGGCGAGGAGTTGGGGGCTACACCTTC.